This TCR beta chain was captured by sequencing in a study of shared clonotypes between healthy human individuals. Measured with immunoSEQ multiplex PCR; TCRdb has only the in-frame clones, and not every one. Of about 2.1 million clones listed, 93% are singletons. This CDR3 has 13 amino acids. Germline V CDR1 and CDR2: SGHVS, FQNEAQ. Unmatched junction bases numbered 4, after V lost 5 bases and J lost 5 bases. Selected positively for CCR7 and CD45RO-negative, naive CD8 cells excluded terminally differentiated effector memory CD45RA+ cells. The chain uses TRBV7-8 and TRBJ2-5, with 8 nucleotides matching TRBD2. The specimen sequenced was naive CD8+ T cells from PBMCs. The clonotype comes from a man between 18 and 29 years old in good health. Some clones in this sample may be carry-over from other donors' samples. CDR3 in DNA: TGTGCCAGCAGCACCCGGGGGGGGGAGACCCAGTACTTC. The encoded protein is CASSTRGGETQYF.